This T cell receptor (beta chain) originates from a study of cytomegalovirus exposure and HLA in healthy donors. Study information: Early released data had around 79 million unique TCRs, all coming from HLA-typed donors.

J gave up 5 bases and V 4 bases, and 4 bases lay outside the gene matches. The CDR3 runs 14 residues. In germline, CDR1 is MDHEN, CDR2 SYDVKM. The study ran its PCR with 60 Vbeta and 13 Jbeta primers. Libraries were prepared by immunoSEQ multiplex PCR; TCRdb keeps only in-frame clonotypes and omits some of them. The data hold 110,000 to 150,000 clones, with approximately 82% observed a single time. On this clone: Its antigen is not identified.

Study-level findings and limits: Rarity marked most TCR sequences, yet some public TCRs occurred in many donors.

The chain couples TRBV28 to TRBJ1-3; 8 bases fit TRBD1. The clonotype was recovered from a woman aged 40-49 years in good health and CMV-seronegative. Sequencing input: PBMCs. The CDR3 spells CASSSGTGRNTIYF. In DNA form, the CDR3 reads TGTGCCAGCAGTTCCGGGACAGGTAGAAACACCATATATTTT.